Listed here are 30 T cell receptor beta chains from one sample, sequenced in a study of cytomegalovirus exposure and HLA in healthy donors. The PCR contained 60 Vbeta and 13 Jbeta primers. The assay was immunoSEQ multiplex PCR, and TCRdb's table has in-frame clones only and misses some. Of around 93,000 clones listed, 80% to 90% were seen once; the top ten hold around 3.2%. Sequencing was performed on PBMCs. The receptor source for this set is a man younger than 40 in good health and CMV-seropositive.

The J gene is TRBJ2-2, the V gene TRBV30; the match to TRBD2 covers 7 bases. V dropped 5 bases and J dropped 3; count of bases not matched to a gene: 6. Germline V gene sequence: CDR1 GTSNPN, CDR2 SVGIG (reference sequence). CDR3 length: 14 residues. In nucleotides, the CDR3 is TGTGCCTGGTATCTAGCGGAAGACACCGGGGAGCTGTTTTTT. Its protein is CAWYLAEDTGELFF.

The chain has TRBV6-5 and TRBJ1-5; D may be TRBD1 (5 bases). The CDR3 loop spans 15 amino acids. Deletions cut 4 bases from V and 0 bases from J, with 10 bases between. Germline CDR1 MNHEY, CDR2 SVGAGI. CDR3 sequence: CASSSAGNSNQPQHF. The CDR3 DNA is TGTGCCAGCAGTTCGGCAGGGAATAGCAATCAGCCCCAGCATTTT.

This clone was observed a handful of times. The rearrangement links TRBV6-4 to TRBJ2-3, with TRBD2 matching 7 bases. J was trimmed by 6 bases and V by 5 bases; bases with no gene match: 11. This CDR3 is built from 15 residues. Germline V lookup: CDR1 MRHNA, CDR2 SNTAGT. The CDR3 reads CASSIGLGPQDTQYF. In nucleotides, the CDR3 is TGTGCCAGCAGTATCGGACTAGGGCCACAGGATACGCAGTATTTT.

The chain carries TRBV28 and TRBJ1-2; TRBD1 agrees at 9 bases. The CDR3 runs 15 residues. The junction had 9 bases not matched to a gene; V was cut back by 2 bases and J by 8 bases. Germline lookup yields CDR1 MDHEN and CDR2 SYDVKM. The CDR3 bases are TGTGCCAGCAGTTTAAGTCAACAGGGGGCGGGAGGCTACACCTTC. Protein sequence: CASSLSQQGAGGYTF.

This chain uses TRBV14 with TRBJ2-7; 7 bases fit TRBD1. V trimming: 5 bases; J trimming: 5 bases; junction bases outside the gene matches: 6. CDR1 is SGHDN, CDR2 FVKESK, per germline. This CDR3 has 13 amino acids. DNA for the CDR3: TGTGCCAGCAGCAAGGGGGCGCCGGACGAGCAGTACTTC. It codes for CASSKGAPDEQYF.

This clone was recorded once. The rearrangement joins TRBV18 to TRBJ2-2; D is perhaps TRBD2 (6 bases). Germline CDR1 KGHSH, CDR2 LQKENI. The V and J ends lost 2 bases and 0 bases respectively, with 10 bases between them. The length of the CDR3 is 16 residues. CDR3 nucleotides: TGTGCCAGCTCACCAGGACCGGGGGCGAACACCGGGGAGCTGTTTTTT. Amino acid sequence: CASSPGPGANTGELFF.

The chain has TRBV15 and TRBJ1-2, with no clear D. Trimming took 0 bases from V and 7 from J, leaving 9 bases between them. From germline, CDR1 is LNHNV and CDR2 YYDKDF (reference sequence). CDR3 length: 13 amino acids. DNA of the CDR3: TGTGCCACCAGCAGAGAGCTGGCTGGTGGCTACACCTTC. This sequence encodes CATSRELAGGYTF.

CDR3 in DNA: TGTGCCAGCTCACTCAGGGATACTAATGAAAAACTGTTTTTT. This codes for CASSLRDTNEKLFF. V and J are TRBV18 and TRBJ1-4, with D perhaps matching TRBD1 (5 bases). The V end lost 4 bases, the J end lost 2 bases, and 8 bases lay between the germline ends. Germline CDR1 reads KGHSH; CDR2 reads LQKENI. The CDR3 runs 14 residues.

The V gene is TRBV5-1, the J gene TRBJ2-5; 7 bases are a match to TRBD2. Germline V gene sequence: CDR1 SGHRS, CDR2 YFSETQ. J was trimmed by 5 bases and V by 3 bases; bases with no gene match: 13. The CDR3 is 16 residues long. This chain's CDR3 is CASSSRLAPPEETQYF. The CDR3 nucleotides are TGCGCCAGCAGCTCTAGACTAGCTCCTCCTGAGGAGACCCAGTACTTC.

This chain uses TRBV7-6 with TRBJ2-7; a possible D gene is TRBD2 (5 bases). Per the germline V gene, CDR1 is SGHVS and CDR2 is FNYEAQ. The CDR3 spans 15 residues. Trimming cost V 1 base and J 0 bases, with 10 bases left between them. The CDR3 nucleotides are TGTGCCAGCAGCTTAGGTGGGAGCCGCTCCTACGAGCAGTACTTC. It translates to CASSLGGSRSYEQYF.

The chain has TRBV7-9 and TRBJ2-7; 11 nucleotides match TRBD2. This CDR3 region has 16 residues. CDR1 and CDR2 from the germline V gene are SEHNR and FQNEAQ (reference sequence). With 5 bases clipped from V and 0 bases from J, the junction kept 6 bases outside the gene matches. CDR3 in amino acids: CASSARLAGSSYEQYF. The CDR3 DNA reads as TGTGCCAGCAGCGCCCGACTAGCGGGGAGCTCCTACGAGCAGTACTTC.

The CDR3 bases are TGCGCCAGCAGTGAGTCCCGGACTAGTAAGAGGCCCCAGCAGTTCTTC. Its protein is CASSESRTSKRPQQFF. The V and J genes are TRBV10-1 and TRBJ2-1, with 7 bases identical to TRBD2. CDR1 and CDR2 from the germline V gene are WNHNN and SYGVQD (reference sequence). The CDR3 loop spans 16 amino acids. The V gene end was trimmed by 0 bases and the J gene end by 11 bases; junction bases not matched to a gene: 13.

This clone was observed once. The genes are TRBV7-2 and TRBJ1-5; D remains ambiguous. The ends were cut back, 2 bases at V and 2 bases at J, with 7 bases in the middle. The germline gives CDR1 SGHTA, CDR2 FQGNSA. This CDR3 is built from 14 residues. The CDR3 is CASSLRGGNQPQHF. The CDR3 DNA sequence: TGTGCCAGCAGCTTACGCGGGGGCAATCAGCCCCAGCATTTT.

The chain uses TRBV28 and TRBJ2-1; 9 nucleotides agree with TRBD1. J was trimmed by 2 bases and V by 4 bases; bases with no gene match: 3. Germline values: CDR1 MDHEN, CDR2 SYDVKM. There are 15 residues in the CDR3. The CDR3 here is CASSSTGGAYNEQFF. CDR3 nucleotide sequence: TGTGCCAGCAGTTCGACAGGGGGAGCCTACAATGAGCAGTTCTTC.

The chain recombines TRBV5-1 with TRBJ2-7; no reliable D call. The CDR3 spans 14 residues. V lost 4 bases, J lost 2 bases, and 13 bases lay in between. Germline V gene data show CDR1 as SGHRS and CDR2 as YFSETQ. As DNA, the CDR3 is TGCGCCAGCAGCGAACTGGGCCACACCTACGAGCAGTACTTC. Its translation: CASSELGHTYEQYF.

The J gene is TRBJ1-4, the V gene TRBV28, with 8 bases lining up with TRBD1. Germline values: CDR1 MDHEN, CDR2 SYDVKM. The CDR3 runs 14 residues. V lost 4 bases and J lost 7; bases outside the gene matches: 5. CDR3 sequence (DNA): TGTGCCAGCAGTTACCCAGGGGGCTCTGAAAAACTGTTTTTT. It encodes CASSYPGGSEKLFF.

V usage is TRBV29-1 and J usage is TRBJ2-7, with a tentative D call TRBD1 (5 bases). The length of the CDR3 is 13 residues. Trimming removed 6 bases from V and 1 base from J, with 13 bases in between. Looked up from germline, CDR1 is SQVTM and CDR2 is ANQGSEA. The CDR3 region is CSVCLRGSYEQYF. CDR3 bases: TGCAGCGTGTGCTTAAGGGGATCCTACGAGCAGTACTTC.

The chain links TRBV5-1 to TRBJ2-4; 9 nucleotides line up with TRBD1. Germline CDR1 is SGHRS and CDR2 is YFSETQ. The V gene end was trimmed by 0 bases and the J gene end by 6 bases; junction bases not matched to a gene: 13. The CDR3 has 18 residues. CDR3 bases: TGCGCCAGCAGCTTGGGGGGACAGGGATTGCAGTGGGTAAACATTCAGTACTTC. This encodes CASSLGGQGLQWVNIQYF.

The rearrangement uses TRBV6-1 and TRBJ1-2, with a possible D match to TRBD1 (6 bases). This CDR3 spans 12 amino acids. Trimming cost V 7 bases and J 6 bases, with 12 bases left between them. Germline V gene data show CDR1 as MNHNS and CDR2 as SASEGT. In DNA, the CDR3 is TGTGCCAGCACCGGACAGAAGGATGGCTACACCTTC. Encoded protein: CASTGQKDGYTF.

V gene TRBV29-1 combines with J gene TRBJ1-2; 12 nucleotides line up with TRBD1. Germline trimming cut 3 bases from V and 12 bases from J; bases unmatched to any gene: 8. The CDR3 is 13 amino acids. Germline lookup yields CDR1 SQVTM and CDR2 ANQGSEA. The CDR3 DNA follows: TGCAGCGTTGAGGGGACAGGGGGCCAAGGAAACACCTTC. Amino acids: CSVEGTGGQGNTF.

This clone was counted a few times. The chain employs TRBV10-2 and TRBJ1-5, with 7 bases lining up with TRBD1. This CDR3 comprises 17 residues. The J segment lost 0 bases and the V segment lost 6 bases, leaving 11 bases of the junction unmatched. The germline V gene has CDR1 WSHSY and CDR2 SAAADI. This CDR3 reads CASSAGQGGNSNQPQHF. CDR3 nucleotide sequence: TGCGCCAGCAGCGCCGGTCAGGGGGGAAATAGCAATCAGCCCCAGCATTTT.

The J gene is TRBJ2-1, the V gene TRBV20-1; the match to TRBD1 covers 9 bases. This CDR3 contains 11 residues. J was trimmed by 10 bases and V by 6 bases; bases with no gene match: 4. Germline V gene data show CDR1 as DFQATT and CDR2 as SNEGSKA (reference sequence). The CDR3 DNA reads as TGCAGTGCCGGGACAGGGTACGAGCAGTTCTTC. Translated, it gives CSAGTGYEQFF.

In the case of this clone: At the DNA level, this CDR3 is encoded by other sequences in the same sample as well. V and J are TRBV5-4 and TRBJ2-5, with 8 bases identical to TRBD2. Germline V gene lookup returns CDR1 SGHNT and CDR2 YYREEE (reference sequence). The length of the CDR3 is 14 residues. The J segment lost 1 base and the V segment lost 3 bases, leaving 2 bases of the junction unmatched. CDR3: CASSSGLAQETQYF. The DNA of the CDR3 is TGTGCCAGCAGCTCTGGACTAGCCCAAGAGACCCAGTACTTC.

This clone showed up just a few times. J is TRBJ1-1 and V is TRBV5-1, with a possible D match to TRBD1 (5 bases). Germline loops: CDR1 SGHRS, CDR2 YFSETQ. V was trimmed by 0 bases and J by 0 bases, leaving 9 bases between them. This CDR3 spans 15 amino acids. The CDR3 reads CASSLDTGLNTEAFF. CDR3 in DNA: TGCGCCAGCAGCTTGGATACAGGACTGAACACTGAAGCTTTCTTT. The full variable domain, with the rest looked up from reference TRBV5-1 and TRBJ1-1, is KAGVTQTPRYLIKTRGQQVTLSCSPISGHRSVSWYQQTPGQGLQFLFEYFSETQRNKGNFPGRFSGRQFSNSRSEMNVSTLELGDSALYLCASSLDTGLNTEAFFGQGTRLTVV.

This clone was observed once. Within the sample, other DNA sequences also encode this same CDR3. The J gene is TRBJ2-3, the V gene TRBV15; the match to TRBD2 covers 7 bases. Trimming took 0 bases from V and 4 from J; bases not matched to a gene: 7. The CDR3 loop spans 16 amino acids. The germline CDR1 and CDR2 sequences are LNHNV and YYDKDF (reference sequence). CDR3 sequence reads: CATSRDRAGVADTQYF. The CDR3 DNA reads as TGTGCCACCAGCAGAGATAGGGCGGGAGTGGCAGATACGCAGTATTTT.

The chain carries TRBV6-5 and TRBJ2-7, with 7 bases that match TRBD1. Germline loops: CDR1 MNHEY, CDR2 SVGAGI. J was trimmed by 4 bases and V by 5 bases; bases with no gene match: 2. The CDR3 runs to 12 residues. The CDR3, as DNA: TGTGCCAGCAGTCAGGGGGTTTACGAGCAGTACTTC. It translates to CASSQGVYEQYF.

V usage is TRBV6-6 and J usage is TRBJ1-5; D remains unclear. V was shortened by 7 bases and J by 4 bases, with 14 bases between the two germline ends. CDR1 is MNHNY and CDR2 is SVGAGI in the germline V gene (reference sequence). The CDR3 contains 14 residues. In DNA, the CDR3 is TGTGCCAGCACCCGAACGGTCCGGAATCAGCCCCAGCATTTT. Protein sequence: CASTRTVRNQPQHF.

This clone showed up just once. The rearrangement links TRBV28 to TRBJ2-1; 7 bases map to TRBD1. V trimming: 3 bases; J trimming: 7 bases; junction bases outside the gene matches: 3. The CDR3 consists of 13 residues. Germline V gene sequence: CDR1 MDHEN, CDR2 SYDVKM. CDR3 region: CASSLTGRNEQFF. As DNA, the CDR3 is TGTGCCAGCAGTTTGACAGGGCGGAATGAGCAGTTCTTC. Drawing the rest from reference TRBV28 and TRBJ2-1, the complete variable domain is DVKVTQSSRYLVKRTGEKVFLECVQDMDHENMFWYRQDPGLGLRLIYFSYDVKMKEKGDIPEGYSVSREKKERFSLILESASTNQTSMYLCASSLTGRNEQFFGPGTRLTVL.

V usage is TRBV6-1 and J usage is TRBJ1-2, with D unclear. V was cut by 2 bases and J by 4 bases, with 17 bases left in between. Germline lookup yields CDR1 MNHNS and CDR2 SASEGT. This CDR3 is built from 16 residues. CDR3 coding DNA: TGTGCCAGCAGTGAAAAAAGATGGGGAGTTAGCTATGGCTACACCTTC. It is translated as CASSEKRWGVSYGYTF.

The chain carries TRBV21-1 and TRBJ2-2; the D call in the table, TRBD1, was not verified against the DNA. TRBV21-1 is a known pseudogene. The CDR3 spans 16 residues. As DNA, the CDR3 is TGTGCCAGCAGCAAAGTGAAAGGGGGCATCGCCGGGGAGCTGTTTTTT. Protein: CASSKVKGGIAGELFF.